Below are 2 T cell receptor beta chains sequenced from a single sample in a study of cytomegalovirus exposure and HLA in healthy donors. Primers: 60 Vbeta forward and 13 Jbeta reverse. Generated by immunoSEQ multiplex PCR, the TCRdb table keeps only in-frame clones and is missing some. In the table there are 150,000 to 200,000 clones, over 75% of which are singletons. Source material: PBMCs. The source is a man aged 50 to 60 in good health and CMV-seropositive.

This clone was picked up one time. J is TRBJ2-2 and V is TRBV5-6, with D perhaps TRBD2 (6 bases). V dropped 0 bases and J dropped 7 bases, with 10 bases sitting between them. The CDR3 runs 14 residues. From germline, CDR1 is SGHDT and CDR2 YYEEEE. The CDR3 nucleotides are TGTGCCAGCAGCTTGGCCACTAGCAACGGGGAGCTGTTTTTT. As protein: CASSLATSNGELFF.

The J gene is TRBJ1-2, the V gene TRBV5-1, with 8 bases identical to TRBD1. This CDR3 comprises 12 residues. V lost 4 bases and J lost 13; bases outside the gene matches: 9. Germline CDR1 reads SGHRS; CDR2 reads YFSETQ. Here the CDR3 reads CASSLDRAPVTF. In nucleotides, the CDR3 is TGCGCCAGCAGCCTGGACAGGGCCCCCGTCACCTTC. The entire variable domain, with the rest obtained from reference TRBV5-1 and TRBJ1-2, is as follows: KAGVTQTPRYLIKTRGQQVTLSCSPISGHRSVSWYQQTPGQGLQFLFEYFSETQRNKGNFPGRFSGRQFSNSRSEMNVSTLELGDSALYLCASSLDRAPVTFGSGTRLTVV.